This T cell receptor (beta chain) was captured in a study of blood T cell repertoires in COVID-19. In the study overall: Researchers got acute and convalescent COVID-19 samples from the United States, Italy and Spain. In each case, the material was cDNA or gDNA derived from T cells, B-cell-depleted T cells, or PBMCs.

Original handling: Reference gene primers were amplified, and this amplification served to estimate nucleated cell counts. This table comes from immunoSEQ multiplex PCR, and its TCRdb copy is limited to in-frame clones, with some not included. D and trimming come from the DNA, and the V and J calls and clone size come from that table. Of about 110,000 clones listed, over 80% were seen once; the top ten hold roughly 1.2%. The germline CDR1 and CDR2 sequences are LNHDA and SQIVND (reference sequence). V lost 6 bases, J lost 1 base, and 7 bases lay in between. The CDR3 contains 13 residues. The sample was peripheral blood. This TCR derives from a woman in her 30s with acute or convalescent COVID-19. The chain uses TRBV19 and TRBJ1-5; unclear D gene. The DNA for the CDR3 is TGTGCCAGTAGCTACCCCAGCAATCAGCCCCAGCATTTT. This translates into CASSYPSNQPQHF.